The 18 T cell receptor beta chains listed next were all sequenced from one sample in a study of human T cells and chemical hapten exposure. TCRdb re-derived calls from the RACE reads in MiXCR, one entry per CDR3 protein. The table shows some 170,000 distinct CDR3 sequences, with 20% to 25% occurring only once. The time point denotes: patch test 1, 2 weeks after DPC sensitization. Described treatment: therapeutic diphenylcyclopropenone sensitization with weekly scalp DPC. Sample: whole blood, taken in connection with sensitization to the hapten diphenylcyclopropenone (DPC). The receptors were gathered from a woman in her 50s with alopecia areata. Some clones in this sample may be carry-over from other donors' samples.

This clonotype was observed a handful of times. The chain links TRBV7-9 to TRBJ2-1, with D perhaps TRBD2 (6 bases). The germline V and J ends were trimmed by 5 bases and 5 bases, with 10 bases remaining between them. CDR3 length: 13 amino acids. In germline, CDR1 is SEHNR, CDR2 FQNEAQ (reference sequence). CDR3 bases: TGTGCCAGCAGCAGTAGCGGTCACAATGAGCAGTTCTTC. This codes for CASSSSGHNEQFF.

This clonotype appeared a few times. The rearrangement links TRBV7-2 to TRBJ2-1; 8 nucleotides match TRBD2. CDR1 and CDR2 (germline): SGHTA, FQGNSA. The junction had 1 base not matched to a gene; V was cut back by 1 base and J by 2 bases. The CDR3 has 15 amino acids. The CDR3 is CASSLDSGTYNEQFF. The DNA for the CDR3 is TGTGCCAGCAGCTTAGATAGCGGGACCTACAATGAGCAGTTCTTC.

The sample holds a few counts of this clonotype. CDR3 bases: TGTGCCAGCAGCTTATCTACTAGCGGCTACAATGAGCAGTTCTTC. Translating gives CASSLSTSGYNEQFF. The chain employs TRBV7-2 and TRBJ2-1; TRBD2 matches at 8 bases. Germline CDR1 is SGHTA and CDR2 is FQGNSA. The V gene end was trimmed by 2 bases and the J gene end by 3 bases; junction bases not matched to a gene: 3. The CDR3 is made up of 15 amino acids. Complete variable domain (other parts from reference TRBV7-2 and TRBJ2-1): GAGVSQSPSNKVTEKGKDVELRCDPISGHTALYWYRQSLGQGLEFLIYFQGNSAPDKSGLPSDRFSAERTGGSVSTLTIQRTQQEDSAVYLCASSLSTSGYNEQFFGPGTRLTVL.

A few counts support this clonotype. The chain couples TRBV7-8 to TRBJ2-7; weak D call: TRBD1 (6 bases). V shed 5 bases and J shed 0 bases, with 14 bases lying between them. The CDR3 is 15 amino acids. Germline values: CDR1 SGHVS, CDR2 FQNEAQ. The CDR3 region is CASSLPRGLSYEQYF. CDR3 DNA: TGTGCCAGCAGCCTTCCCAGGGGCCTCTCCTACGAGCAGTACTTC.

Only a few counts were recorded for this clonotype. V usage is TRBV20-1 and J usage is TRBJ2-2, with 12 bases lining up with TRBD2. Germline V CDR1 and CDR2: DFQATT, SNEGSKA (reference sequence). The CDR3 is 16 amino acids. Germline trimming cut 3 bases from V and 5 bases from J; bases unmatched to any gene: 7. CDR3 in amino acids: CSASDITSGGTGELFF. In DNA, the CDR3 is TGCAGTGCTAGTGACATAACTAGCGGGGGGACCGGGGAGCTGTTTTTT.

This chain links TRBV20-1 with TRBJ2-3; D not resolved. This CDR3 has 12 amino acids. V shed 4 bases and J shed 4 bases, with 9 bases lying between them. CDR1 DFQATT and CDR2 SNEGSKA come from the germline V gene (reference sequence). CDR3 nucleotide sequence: TGCAGTGCTATGTGGGCTTCAGATACGCAGTATTTT. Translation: CSAMWASDTQYF.

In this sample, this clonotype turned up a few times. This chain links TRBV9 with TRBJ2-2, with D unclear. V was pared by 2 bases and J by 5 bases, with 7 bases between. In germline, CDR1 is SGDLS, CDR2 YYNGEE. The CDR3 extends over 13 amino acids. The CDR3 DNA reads TGTGCCAGCAGCGTCGCGTCAACCGGGGAGCTGTTTTTT. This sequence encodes CASSVASTGELFF.

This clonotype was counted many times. CDR3 loop: CASSIGLAGEGGRQTQYF. CDR3 DNA sequence: TGTGCCAGCAGCATCGGACTAGCGGGAGAGGGGGGCCGACAGACCCAGTACTTC. The chain carries TRBV9 and TRBJ2-5; 13 bases map to TRBD2. The germline V gene has CDR1 SGDLS and CDR2 YYNGEE. This CDR3 region has 18 residues. J was trimmed by 6 bases and V by 4 bases; bases with no gene match: 15.

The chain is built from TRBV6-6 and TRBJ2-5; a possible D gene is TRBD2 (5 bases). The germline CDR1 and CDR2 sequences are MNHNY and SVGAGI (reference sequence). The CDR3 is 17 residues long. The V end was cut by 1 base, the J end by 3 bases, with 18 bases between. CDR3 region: CASSYFPLYGRKETQYF. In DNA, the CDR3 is TGTGCCAGCAGTTACTTCCCTTTATATGGGAGAAAAGAGACCCAGTACTTC.

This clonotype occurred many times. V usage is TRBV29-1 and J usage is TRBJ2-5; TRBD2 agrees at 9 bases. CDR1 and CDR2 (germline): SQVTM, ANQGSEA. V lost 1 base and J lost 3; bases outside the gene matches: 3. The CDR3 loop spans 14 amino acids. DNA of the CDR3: TGCAGCGTTGAAGGGACTAGCGCGAAAGAGACCCAGTACTTC. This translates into CSVEGTSAKETQYF.

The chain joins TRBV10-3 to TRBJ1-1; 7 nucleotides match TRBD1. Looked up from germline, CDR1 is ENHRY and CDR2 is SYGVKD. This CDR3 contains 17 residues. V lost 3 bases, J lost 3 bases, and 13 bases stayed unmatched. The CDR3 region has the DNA TGTGCCATCAGTGAATGGCAGGGGGGGTCAGCGGACACTGAAGCTTTCTTT. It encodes CAISEWQGGSADTEAFF.

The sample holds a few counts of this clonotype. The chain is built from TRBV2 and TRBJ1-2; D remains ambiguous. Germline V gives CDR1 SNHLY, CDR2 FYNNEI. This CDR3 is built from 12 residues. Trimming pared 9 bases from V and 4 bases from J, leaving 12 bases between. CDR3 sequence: CASGPGSYGYTF. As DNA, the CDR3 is TGTGCCAGTGGTCCAGGCAGCTATGGCTACACCTTC. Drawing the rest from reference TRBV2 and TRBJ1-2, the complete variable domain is EPEVTQTPSHQVTQMGQEVILRCVPISNHLYFYWYRQILGQKVEFLVSFYNNEISEKSEIFDDQFSVERPDGSNFTLKIRSTKLEDSAMYFCASGPGSYGYTFGSGTRLTVV.

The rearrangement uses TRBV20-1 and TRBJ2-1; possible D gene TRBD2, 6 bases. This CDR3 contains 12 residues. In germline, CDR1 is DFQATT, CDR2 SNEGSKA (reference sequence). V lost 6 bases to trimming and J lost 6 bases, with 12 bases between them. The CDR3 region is CSAHASVNEQFF. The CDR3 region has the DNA TGCAGTGCCCACGCTAGCGTCAATGAGCAGTTCTTC.

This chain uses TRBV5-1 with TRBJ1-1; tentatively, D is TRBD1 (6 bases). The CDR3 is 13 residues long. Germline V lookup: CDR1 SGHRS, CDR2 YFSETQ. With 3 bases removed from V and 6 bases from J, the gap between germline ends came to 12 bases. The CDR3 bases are TGCGCCAGCAGCTGGTCCGGGGGCCCTGAAGCTTTCTTT. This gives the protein CASSWSGGPEAFF.

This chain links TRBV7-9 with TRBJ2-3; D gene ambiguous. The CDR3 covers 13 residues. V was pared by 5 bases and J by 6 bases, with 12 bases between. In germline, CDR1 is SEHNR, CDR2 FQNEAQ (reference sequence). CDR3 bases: TGTGCCAGCAGCCTGAACACTGGGGATACGCAGTATTTT. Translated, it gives CASSLNTGDTQYF.

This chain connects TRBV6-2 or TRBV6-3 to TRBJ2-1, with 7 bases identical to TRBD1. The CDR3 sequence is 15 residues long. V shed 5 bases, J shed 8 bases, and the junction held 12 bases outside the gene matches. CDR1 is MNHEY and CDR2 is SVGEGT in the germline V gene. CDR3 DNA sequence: TGTGCCAGCAGTCCAGGGGGACCTCGTTGGTATGAGCAGTTCTTC. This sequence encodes CASSPGGPRWYEQFF.

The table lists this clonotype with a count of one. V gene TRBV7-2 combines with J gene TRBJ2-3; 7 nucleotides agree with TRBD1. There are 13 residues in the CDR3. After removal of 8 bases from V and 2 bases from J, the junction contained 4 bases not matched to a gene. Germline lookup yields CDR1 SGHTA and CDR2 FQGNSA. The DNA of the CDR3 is TGTGCCAGCCAGGGGGTGAACACAGATACGCAGTATTTT. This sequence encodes CASQGVNTDTQYF.

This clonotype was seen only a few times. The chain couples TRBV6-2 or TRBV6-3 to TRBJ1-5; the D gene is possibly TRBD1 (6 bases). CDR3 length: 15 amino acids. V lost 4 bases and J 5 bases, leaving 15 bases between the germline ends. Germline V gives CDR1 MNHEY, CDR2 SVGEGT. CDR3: CASSWTGASYQPQHF. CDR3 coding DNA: TGTGCCAGCAGTTGGACGGGGGCATCTTATCAGCCCCAGCATTTT.